These 30 T cell receptor beta chains share one sample of origin, sequenced in a study of T cells in Graves' hyperthyroidism and ophthalmopathy. It was RNA transcripts that yielded the amplified TCR beta CDR3 regions. The HTBI primer set served for first-round RT-PCR of the TCR CDR3. TCRdb used MiXCR to reprocess the multiplex PCR reads, holding one entry per CDR3 protein. The table lists hundreds of thousands of distinct CDR3 sequences, about 15% of them singletons, with around 24% in the top ten. Sequenced material: blood. Receptors originate from a woman between 25 and 40 years old with Graves' hyperthyroidism.

The J gene is TRBJ2-1, the V gene TRBV28; 9 positions agree with TRBD1. Germline CDR1 and CDR2: MDHEN and SYDVKM. CDR3 length: 15 amino acids. With V trimmed by 3 bases and J by 8 bases, 8 bases remained unmatched. CDR3 coding DNA: TGTGCCAGCAGTTTGCCGGGACAGGGAACCGATGAGCAGTTCTTC. Protein sequence: CASSLPGQGTDEQFF.

The V call is TRBV11-2, the J call TRBJ2-3; D may be TRBD2 (5 bases). This CDR3 contains 16 residues. V gave up 5 bases and J gave up 1 base, with 16 bases separating them. Germline lookup yields CDR1 SGHAT and CDR2 FQNNGV. The CDR3 DNA sequence: TGTGCCAGCAGCCCCCGAGGTCGGCGGGGCACAGATACGCAGTATTTT. It specifies CASSPRGRRGTDTQYF.

V usage is TRBV11-3 and J usage is TRBJ2-3; D is unresolved. The CDR3 has 13 residues. V was shortened by 5 bases and J by 5 bases, with 11 bases between the two germline ends. CDR1 is SGHNT and CDR2 is YENEEA in the germline V gene. CDR3 loop: CASSLRFIDTQYF. The CDR3 DNA follows: TGTGCCAGCAGCCTACGCTTTATAGATACGCAGTATTTT.

This clonotype has a handful of counts. The chain joins TRBV20-1 to TRBJ1-2; D is ambiguous. The CDR3 consists of 17 residues. CDR1 and CDR2 (germline): DFQATT, SNEGSKA (reference sequence). The V end lost 0 bases, the J end lost 3 bases, and 20 bases lay between the germline ends. The CDR3 sequence is CSARDPRKTSADYGYTF. The CDR3 DNA reads as TGCAGTGCTAGAGATCCCCGGAAGACATCCGCGGACTATGGCTACACCTTC.

This clonotype appeared many times. V usage is TRBV12-3 or TRBV12-4 and J usage is TRBJ2-1; no reliable D call. The CDR3 runs to 14 residues. V lost 5 bases and J lost 0, with 8 bases in between. CDR3 sequence (DNA): TGTGCCAGCAGTACCCCGAGCTCCTACAATGAGCAGTTCTTC. It specifies CASSTPSSYNEQFF.

This clonotype was observed at least ten times. The gene calls are TRBV12-3 or TRBV12-4 and TRBJ1-4; D not resolved. V lost 2 bases to trimming and J lost 7 bases, with 11 bases between them. The CDR3 loop spans 14 amino acids. The CDR3 DNA sequence: TGTGCCAGCAGTTTAAGACGGGCGACTGAAAAACTGTTTTTT. Translated, it gives CASSLRRATEKLFF.

This clonotype has a count of ten or more. This chain connects TRBV28 to TRBJ1-1; D remains ambiguous. The CDR3 is 13 amino acids. V was pared by 3 bases and J by 6 bases, with 11 bases between. CDR1 is MDHEN and CDR2 is SYDVKM in the germline V gene. For the CDR3, the DNA is TGTGCCAGCAGTTTGAGTGGCGGAGCTGAAGCTTTCTTT. Protein sequence: CASSLSGGAEAFF.

This clonotype occurred many times. This sequence joins TRBV28 and TRBJ1-1, with 7 bases that match TRBD1. CDR3 length: 15 amino acids. Looked up from germline, CDR1 is MDHEN and CDR2 is SYDVKM. The V gene end was trimmed by 6 bases and the J gene end by 6 bases; junction bases not matched to a gene: 13. This chain's CDR3 is CASRKQDRESAEAFF. As DNA, the CDR3 is TGTGCCAGCAGGAAACAAGACAGGGAGAGCGCTGAAGCTTTCTTT.

With regard to this clonotype: A much bigger clone sits one base away, suggesting this may be a read error. The rearrangement uses TRBV28 and TRBJ1-1; the match to TRBD1 covers 8 bases. Germline values: CDR1 MDHEN, CDR2 SYDVKM. CDR3 length: 13 amino acids. The ends lost 7 bases at V and 6 bases at J; junction bases unmatched: 7. CDR3 in amino acids: CASTPDRGSEAFF. In DNA, the CDR3 is TGTGCCAGCACTCCTGACAGGGGATCTGAAGCTTTCTTT.

This clonotype occurred many times. The chain uses TRBV3-1 and TRBJ2-2; TRBD1 or TRBD2 may be the D gene (5 bases each). Germline assignment: CDR1 LGHDT and CDR2 YNNKEL (reference sequence). This CDR3 is built from 15 residues. V dropped 4 bases and J dropped 4 bases, with 13 bases sitting between them. The CDR3 DNA sequence: TGTGCCAGCAGCCCTCTGGGGGTCGGCACCGGGGAGCTGTTTTTT. It is translated as CASSPLGVGTGELFF. The full variable domain, in which reference TRBV3-1 and TRBJ2-2 provide the parts outside the CDR3, is DTAVSQTPKYLVTQMGNDKSIKCEQNLGHDTMYWYKQDSKKFLKIMFSYNNKELIINETVPNRFSPKSPDKAHLNLHINSLELGDSAVYFCASSPLGVGTGELFFGEGSRLTVL.

V usage is TRBV19 and J usage is TRBJ2-2; 11 bases match TRBD2. With 7 bases clipped from V and 2 bases from J, the junction kept 18 bases outside the gene matches. There are 20 residues in the CDR3. In germline, CDR1 is LNHDA, CDR2 SQIVND (reference sequence). The CDR3 loop reads CASTRIAGGPSTINTGELFF. CDR3 nucleotide sequence: TGTGCCAGTACCCGAATAGCGGGAGGGCCATCAACAATAAACACCGGGGAGCTGTTTTTT.

This clonotype was recorded many times. The gene calls are TRBV11-2 and TRBJ2-1, with D unclear. Germline V lookup: CDR1 SGHAT, CDR2 FQNNGV. V lost 6 bases to trimming and J lost 0 bases, with 15 bases between them. There are 16 residues in the CDR3. The CDR3 protein is CASSSIGGSSYNEQFF. The CDR3 region has the DNA TGTGCCAGCAGTTCTATTGGCGGTAGCTCCTACAATGAGCAGTTCTTC.

The chain has TRBV6-5 and TRBJ2-5; D gene unclear. The CDR3 length is 12 residues. V gave up 6 bases and J gave up 4 bases, with 9 bases separating them. Per germline, CDR1 MNHEY and CDR2 SVGAGI. The CDR3 reads CASSNSPETQYF. The CDR3 DNA sequence: TGTGCCAGCAGCAACTCCCCAGAGACCCAGTACTTC.

This clonotype has a count of ten or more. The chain is built from TRBV27 and TRBJ2-6; TRBD1 is a possible D gene (5 bases). This CDR3 is built from 14 residues. Germline V CDR1 and CDR2: MNHEY, SMNVEV (reference sequence). V was pared by 3 bases and J by 2 bases, with 5 bases between. The CDR3 spells CASSFRAGANVLTF. The CDR3 DNA sequence: TGTGCCAGCAGTTTCAGGGCTGGGGCCAACGTCCTGACTTTC. The full variable domain, with the rest looked up from reference TRBV27 and TRBJ2-6, is EAQVTQNPRYLITVTGKKLTVTCSQNMNHEYMSWYRQDPGLGLRQIYYSMNVEVTDKGDVPEGYKVSRKEKRNFPLILESPSPNQTSLYFCASSFRAGANVLTFGAGSRLTVL.

This clonotype was detected many times. The V and J genes are TRBV6-1 and TRBJ2-7; TRBD1 aligns across 10 bases. The V gene end was trimmed by 7 bases and the J gene end by 3 bases; junction bases not matched to a gene: 9. The germline gives CDR1 MNHNS, CDR2 SASEGT. This CDR3 has 15 residues. As DNA, the CDR3 is TGTGCCAGCAATTTACCAGGACAGGGGGGCTACGAGCAGTACTTC. Protein: CASNLPGQGGYEQYF.

This chain joins TRBV20-1 and TRBJ2-3; 14 nucleotides align to TRBD2. The germline V gene has CDR1 DFQATT and CDR2 SNEGSKA (reference sequence). Losses at the gene ends were 3 bases for V and 3 bases for J; bases not matched to a gene: 14. The CDR3 sequence is 19 residues long. CDR3 residues: CSASLRRHGTSGRTDTQYF. Here the CDR3 DNA reads TGCAGTGCTAGCCTTCGGAGACACGGGACTAGCGGGAGAACAGATACGCAGTATTTT.

In its sample, this clonotype was seen a few times. This chain connects TRBV4-1 to TRBJ2-5; 9 nucleotides line up with TRBD2. The germline V gene has CDR1 MGHRA and CDR2 YSYEKL. The CDR3 extends over 15 amino acids. The V segment lost 4 bases and the J segment 4 bases; nucleotides outside the gene matches: 7. CDR3 in DNA: TGCGCCAGCAGCCTAAAGACACTAGCGGGAGAGACCCAGTACTTC. Translated, it gives CASSLKTLAGETQYF.

This clonotype was picked up a small number of times. The V and J genes are TRBV13 and TRBJ2-1; maybe TRBD2 (5 bases). CDR1 PRHDT and CDR2 FYEKMQ come from the germline V gene (reference sequence). This CDR3 contains 16 residues. V was shortened by 1 base and J by 2 bases, with 12 bases between the two germline ends. CDR3 sequence reads: CASSLDRLAAYNEQFF. In DNA, the CDR3 is TGTGCCAGCAGCTTAGATCGTCTAGCAGCCTACAATGAGCAGTTCTTC. The full variable domain, with the rest looked up from reference TRBV13 and TRBJ2-1, is AAGVIQSPRHLIKEKRETATLKCYPIPRHDTVYWYQQGPGQDPQFLISFYEKMQSDKGSIPDRFSAQQFSDYHSELNMSSLELGDSALYFCASSLDRLAAYNEQFFGPGTRLTVL.

As for this clonotype: A much larger clone sits a single nucleotide away, making a read error possible. The V gene is TRBV28, the J gene TRBJ2-3; D call uncertain. Germline V gene sequence: CDR1 MDHEN, CDR2 SYDVKM. The CDR3 loop spans 15 amino acids. The V and J ends lost 5 bases and 4 bases respectively, with 16 bases between them. The CDR3 region has the DNA TGTGCCAGCAGTCCGCAGGCCGTCCGGGCAGATACGCAGTATTTT. Its protein product is CASSPQAVRADTQYF.

The chain employs TRBV30 and TRBJ2-1, with 7 bases matching TRBD1. Germline V lookup: CDR1 GTSNPN, CDR2 SVGIG (reference sequence). Germline trimming cut 5 bases from V and 6 bases from J; bases unmatched to any gene: 10. This CDR3 contains 14 residues. Here the CDR3 DNA reads TGTGCCTGGGAACAGGGGTTTTTGGGCAATGAGCAGTTCTTC. As protein: CAWEQGFLGNEQFF.

This clonotype was detected a few times. The CDR3 DNA sequence: TGTGCCAGCAGTTACCCTGGCGGGGAGCTGTTTTTT. This encodes CASSYPGGELFF. The V and J genes are TRBV6-5 and TRBJ2-2; the D is unclear. Between the trimmed V and J ends, which lost 2 bases and 7 bases, there was a span of 5 bases. Germline V gives CDR1 MNHEY, CDR2 SVGAGI. This CDR3 region has 12 residues.

Concerning this clonotype itself: A single base separates this from a much larger clone, so it may be a read error. The chain employs TRBV11-2 and TRBJ2-3; 9 bases line up with TRBD2. The CDR3 has 16 residues. The V gene's germline CDR1 is SGHAT and CDR2 FQNNGV. The J segment lost 4 bases and the V segment lost 6 bases, leaving 11 bases of the junction unmatched. DNA of the CDR3: TGTGCCAGCAGACTGACCCTAGCGGGAATCTCAGATACGCAGTATTTT. Residues: CASRLTLAGISDTQYF.

This clonotype was observed a handful of times. The rearrangement joins TRBV3-1 to TRBJ2-7, with D tentatively TRBD2 (6 bases). The CDR3 covers 14 residues. Germline V gives CDR1 LGHDT, CDR2 YNNKEL (reference sequence). Trimming took off 1 base at V and 2 bases at J, with 9 bases between the two ends. The CDR3 spells CASSQGGDTYEQYF. In DNA, the CDR3 is TGTGCCAGCAGCCAAGGGGGGGATACCTACGAGCAGTACTTC.

Many counts were recorded for this clonotype. The rearrangement links TRBV11-2 to TRBJ2-1; D ambiguous. CDR3 size: 13 residues. Trimming removed 1 base from V and 5 bases from J, with 6 bases in between. From germline, CDR1 is SGHAT and CDR2 FQNNGV. This chain's CDR3 is CASSLVSNNEQFF. CDR3 sequence (DNA): TGTGCCAGCAGCTTAGTCTCGAACAATGAGCAGTTCTTC.

Ten or more counts support this clonotype. The V and J genes are TRBV15 and TRBJ2-3; D may correspond to TRBD1 or TRBD2 (5 bases each). Germline V gene sequence: CDR1 LNHNV, CDR2 YYDKDF (reference sequence). The CDR3 is 15 residues long. V was cut by 3 bases and J by 2 bases, with 12 bases left in between. The CDR3 nucleotides are TGTGCCACCAGCAGTGGGGACGGGTCCACAGATACGCAGTATTTT. Residues: CATSSGDGSTDTQYF.

There are a few counts of this clonotype. The J gene is TRBJ1-5, the V gene TRBV15; TRBD1 might be the D (6 bases). Trimming removed 5 bases from V and 5 bases from J, with 13 bases in between. The CDR3 runs 14 residues. CDR1 is LNHNV and CDR2 is YYDKDF in the germline V gene (reference sequence). Here the CDR3 reads CATSGGDIDQPQHF. The DNA for the CDR3 is TGTGCCACCAGCGGAGGGGACATAGATCAGCCCCAGCATTTT.

The table lists this clonotype with a few counts. The chain recombines TRBV6-2 or TRBV6-3 with TRBJ2-1; maybe TRBD1 (5 bases). V lost 9 bases and J 7 bases, leaving 10 bases between the germline ends. The germline CDR1 and CDR2 sequences are MNHEY and SVGEGT. The CDR3 totals 11 residues. CDR3 amino acids: CASAQGNEQFF. DNA of the CDR3: TGTGCCAGTGCGCAGGGAAATGAGCAGTTCTTC.

The rearrangement uses TRBV7-6 and TRBJ1-1; unclear D gene. The V and J ends lost 1 base and 8 bases respectively, with 8 bases between them. This CDR3 spans 12 amino acids. Germline values: CDR1 SGHVS, CDR2 FNYEAQ. For the CDR3, the DNA is TGTGCCAGCAGCTTAGGTCCCGGGGAAGCTTTCTTT. It codes for CASSLGPGEAFF.

In this sample, this clonotype turned up many times. The rearrangement uses TRBV20-1 and TRBJ2-5; D is possibly TRBD1 (6 bases). Trimming shortened V by 4 bases and J by 3 bases, and 27 bases separated the two germline ends. Germline CDR1 and CDR2: DFQATT and SNEGSKA (reference sequence). There are 18 residues in the CDR3. The CDR3: CSATILLPQGLQKETQYF. DNA for the CDR3: TGCAGTGCTACCATTTTGCTCCCTCAGGGGTTACAGAAAGAGACCCAGTACTTC.

This clonotype was counted at least ten times. This chain links TRBV2 with TRBJ1-1; D remains unclear. This CDR3 contains 14 residues. CDR1 is SNHLY, CDR2 FYNNEI, per germline. V was shortened by 5 bases and J by 4 bases, with 14 bases between the two germline ends. As DNA, the CDR3 is TGTGCCAGCAGTTTGGGTTTGCGGGGCACTGAAGCTTTCTTT. Translation gives CASSLGLRGTEAFF.